This T cell receptor (beta chain) appears in the sequencing data of a study of T cell responses to AZD1222 COVID-19 vaccine. Pooling was applied to second doses at about 4 or about 12 weeks. The assay was immunoSEQ multiplex PCR, and TCRdb's table has in-frame clones only and misses some. Seen here are some 100,000 clones, around 89% observed once, and the top ten hold approximately 3.4%. The CDR3 contains 13 residues. Trimming pared 3 bases from V and 1 base from J, leaving 7 bases between. Per germline, CDR1 MNHEY and CDR2 SMNVEV (reference sequence). General study findings and limits: Donors were mostly white British, more females; clonal diversity possibly underestimated.

As to this clone: Its antigen is not identified.

This TCR was sampled from an adult who received the AZD1222 COVID-19 vaccine. The sample here was peripheral blood, taken 28 days after the second AZD1222 dose. This chain joins TRBV27 and TRBJ2-7, with unresolved D. CDR3 DNA: TGTGCCAGCAGTTTTGCGCTATCCTACGAGCAGTACTTC. Translation: CASSFALSYEQYF.